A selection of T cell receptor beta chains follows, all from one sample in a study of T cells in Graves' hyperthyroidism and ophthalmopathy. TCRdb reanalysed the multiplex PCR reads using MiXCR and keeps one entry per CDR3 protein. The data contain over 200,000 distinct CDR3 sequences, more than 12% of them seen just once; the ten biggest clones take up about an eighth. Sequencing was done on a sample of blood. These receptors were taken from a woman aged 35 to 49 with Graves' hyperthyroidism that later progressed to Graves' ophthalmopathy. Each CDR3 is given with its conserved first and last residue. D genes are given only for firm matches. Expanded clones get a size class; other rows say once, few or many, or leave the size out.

CDR3: CASSRASGRDEQFF
DNA: TGTGCCAGCAGTCGCGCTAGCGGGAGAGATGAGCAGTTCTTC
size: NA
J: TRBJ2-1
D: TRBD2
V: TRBV11-2

CDR3: CASSISVRVPDYEQYF
DNA: TGTGCCAGTAGTATCTCGGTTAGGGTCCCAGATTACGAGCAGTACTTC
size: NA
J: TRBJ2-7
D: NA
V: TRBV19

CDR3: CASSIRDIPVSGANVLTF
DNA: TGCGCCAGCAGCATCCGGGACATCCCCGTCTCTGGGGCCAACGTCCTGACTTTC
size: many
J: TRBJ2-6
D: NA
V: TRBV5-1

CDR3: CASSSPLGSDPYFGNEKLFF
DNA: TGTGCCAGCAGCTCCCCCCTGGGCAGCGACCCTTATTTTGGTAATGAAAAACTGTTTTTT
size: many
J: TRBJ1-4
D: NA
V: TRBV12-3/TRBV12-4

CDR3: CASSPLTAGGSKQYF
DNA: TGTGCCAGCAGTCCTCTGACGGCGGGAGGTAGTAAGCAGTACTTC
size: many
J: TRBJ2-7
D: TRBD2
V: TRBV12-3/TRBV12-4

CDR3: CASSVLGDSNNEQFF
DNA: TGTGCCAGCAGCGTCCTCGGAGACTCTAACAATGAGCAGTTCTTC
size: few
J: TRBJ2-1
D: NA
V: TRBV9

CDR3: CASSAYGDRGRIGYGYTF
DNA: TGCGCCAGCAGCGCCTACGGGGACAGGGGGCGCATCGGCTATGGCTACACCTTC
size: NA
J: TRBJ1-2
D: TRBD1
V: TRBV5-1

CDR3: CSVEDRVGYEQYF
DNA: TGCAGCGTTGAGGACAGGGTCGGGTACGAGCAGTACTTC
size: NA
J: TRBJ2-7
D: TRBD1
V: TRBV29-1

CDR3: CATIQGTGNTIYF
DNA: TGTGCCACAATCCAGGGGACTGGAAACACCATATATTTT
size: many
J: TRBJ1-3
D: NA
V: TRBV2

CDR3: CASGRFGYEQYF
DNA: TGTGCCAGTGGCAGATTTGGCTACGAGCAGTACTTC
size: NA
J: TRBJ2-7
D: NA
V: TRBV3-1

CDR3: CASSQSFGDTEAFF
DNA: TGTGCCAGCAGCCAGTCGTTTGGAGACACTGAAGCTTTCTTT
size: many
J: TRBJ1-1
D: NA
V: TRBV14

CDR3: CASSWSSGSEQFF
DNA: TGTGCCAGCAGCTGGTCTAGCGGGAGTGAGCAGTTCTTC
size: NA
J: TRBJ2-1
D: TRBD2
V: TRBV11-2

CDR3: CASSFYRKGAGNSNQPQHF
DNA: TGTGCCAGCAGTTTTTACAGGAAAGGAGCCGGAAATAGCAATCAGCCCCAGCATTTT
size: NA
J: TRBJ1-5
D: NA
V: TRBV28